The rows below give T cell receptor beta chains drawn from one sample of a study of CD8 T cells in ankylosing spondylitis. TCRdb called the 5' RACE reads again in MiXCR, with one record for every CDR3 protein. The sample holds 200,000 to 300,000 distinct CDR3 sequences, 20% to 30% seen once. Input material: blood, either unsorted or a sorted T cell fraction (not recorded which). The receptors here all came from a male donor with ankylosing spondylitis or in good health (not recorded which). CDR3s include the opening cysteine and the closing phenylalanine or tryptophan. D genes are given only for firm matches. The size entry is marked missing in some rows and otherwise reads once, few, many or a size class.

>few|14|TRBD1|TRBJ2-6|TRBV10-3
TGTGCCACCTGGACAGGGGCTGGGGCCAACGTCCTGACTTTC
CATWTGAGANVLTF
>NA|12|NA|TRBJ2-3|TRBV20-1
TGCAGTGTCCCCGGGGACACAGATACGCAGTATTTT
CSVPGDTDTQYF
>NA|16|TRBD1|TRBJ2-3|TRBV9
TGTGCCAGCAGCAGTAGGGGACAGGGGTGGTTCGATACGCAGTATTTT
CASSSRGQGWFDTQYF
>NA|14|NA|TRBJ2-3|TRBV12-3/TRBV12-4
TGTGCCAGCAGCCCAACTACCCCCGGCGATACGCAGTATTTT
CASSPTTPGDTQYF
>NA|16|TRBD1|TRBJ1-4|TRBV7-9
TGTGCCACGAGGTCCCGGGACAGGGAATGGGATGAAAAACTGTTTTTT
CATRSRDREWDEKLFF
>few|12|TRBD1|TRBJ2-2|TRBV10-3
TGTGCCATAGACAGGGGCGCCGGGGAGCTGTTTTTT
CAIDRGAGELFF
>NA|15|NA|TRBJ1-1|TRBV4-1
TGCGCCAGCAGCCAAGAAGTTGGAGAGAACACTGAAGCTTTCTTT
CASSQEVGENTEAFF
>NA|13|NA|TRBJ1-4|TRBV29-1
TGCAGCGTTGGGCAGGGTTTCGGTGAAAAACTGTTTTTT
CSVGQGFGEKLFF
>NA|14|TRBD2|TRBJ2-3|TRBV12-3/TRBV12-4
TGTGCCAGCAGGACTAGCGGGGGGAGAGATACGCAGTATTTT
CASRTSGGRDTQYF
>NA|15|NA|TRBJ2-7|TRBV20-1
TGCAGTGCTAGAGCGACAGGGAGGGTCCCCTACGAGCAGTACTTC
CSARATGRVPYEQYF
>many|15|NA|TRBJ2-2|TRBV10-1
TGCGCCAGCAGTGAGGGACAGACGAACACCGGGGAGCTGTTTTTT
CASSEGQTNTGELFF
>NA|14|TRBD2|TRBJ2-3|TRBV4-2
TGTGCCAGCAGCCCTAGCGGTAGCACAGATACGCAGTATTTT
CASSPSGSTDTQYF
>NA|14|TRBD1|TRBJ2-7|TRBV10-2
TGCGCCAGCAGTGAGTCGATAGGGGGCCACGAGCAGTACTTC
CASSESIGGHEQYF
>NA|15|NA|TRBJ2-7|TRBV6-2/TRBV6-3
TGTGCCAGCAGTTACGTCTGGACACCCCTCGGCGAGCAGTACTTC
CASSYVWTPLGEQYF
>many|14|TRBD1|TRBJ1-5|TRBV20-1
TGCAGTGCTAGGGGACAGGGCAGCAATCAGCCCCAGCATTTT
CSARGQGSNQPQHF
>few|14|NA|TRBJ2-3|TRBV20-1
TGCAGTGCTAGAAGGGGGGTTAGCACAGATACGCAGTATTTT
CSARRGVSTDTQYF
>NA|17|TRBD2|TRBJ2-5|TRBV20-1
TGCAGTGCTCTTCCGGGACTAGCGGGGGGTAGCCAAGAGACCCAGTACTTC
CSALPGLAGGSQETQYF
>many|13|TRBD2|TRBJ2-7|TRBV3-1
TGTGCCAGCGGGACTAGCGGAACCTACGAGCAGTACTTC
CASGTSGTYEQYF
>many|14|TRBD1|TRBJ2-7|TRBV7-2
TGTGCCAGCAGCTTGGACAGGGGACCCTACGAGCAGTACTTC
CASSLDRGPYEQYF
>many|16|NA|TRBJ2-5|TRBV10-3
TGTGCCATCAGTCCCGGGTCAGGAGGCGGCACCAGGACCCAGTACTTC
CAISPGSGGGTRTQYF
>many|13|TRBD1|TRBJ2-3|TRBV20-1
TGCAGCGCGAGACAGGGAGGCACAGATACGCAGTATTTT
CSARQGGTDTQYF
>many|14|NA|TRBJ2-7|TRBV12-3/TRBV12-4
TGTGCCAGCAGTTTTGGCAGGCCTGGGGACGAGCAGTACTTC
CASSFGRPGDEQYF
>many|15|NA|TRBJ1-2|TRBV20-1
TGCAGTGCTAGTTCAGTGGCGCAAGCTAACTATGGCTACACCTTC
CSASSVAQANYGYTF
>few|12|TRBD2|TRBJ2-1|TRBV10-3
TGTGCCATCAGCCATAGCGGGGGGGCCCTGTTCTTC
CAISHSGGALFF
>many|17|NA|TRBJ2-2|TRBV7-6
TGTGCCAGCAGCTTAGTGAACGGGGCCCCGAACGACGGGGAGCTGTTTTTT
CASSLVNGAPNDGELFF
>NA|13|TRBD2|TRBJ2-1|TRBV12-3/TRBV12-4
TGTGCCAGCGCACTCGGGGGGTCCCATGAGCAGTTCTTC
CASALGGSHEQFF
>NA|15|NA|TRBJ2-5|TRBV3-1
TGTGCCACCACCAAAGATGTGGGGAACCAAGAGACCCAGTACTTC
CATTKDVGNQETQYF
>few|13|NA|TRBJ2-3|TRBV29-1
TGCAGCGAGGTGACCGATAGCACAGATACGCAGTATTTT
CSEVTDSTDTQYF
>many|15|NA|TRBJ2-5|TRBV11-2
TGTGCCAGCAGCTTAGGAGGAGTAGGGGAAGAGACCCAGTACTTC
CASSLGGVGEETQYF
>NA|14|NA|TRBJ2-2|TRBV20-1
TGCAGTGCTAGAGTCGGCACCGGGACCGGGGAGCTGTTTTTT
CSARVGTGTGELFF
>NA|13|TRBD2|TRBJ2-7|TRBV4-2
TGTGCCAGCAGCCAAGGGACTAGCGGCGAGCAGTACTTC
CASSQGTSGEQYF